Listed below are T cell receptor beta chains from one sample, sequenced in a study of cytomegalovirus exposure and HLA in healthy donors. Only in-frame clones appear in the TCRdb table, and some are missing; sequencing was by immunoSEQ multiplex PCR. The data show fewer than 130,000 clones, 80% seen once. Input material: PBMCs. The receptors were gathered from a woman aged 55 to 70 in good health and CMV-seropositive. Each CDR3 is given without its conserved first and last residue.

J: TRBJ1-1
V: TRBV6-6
length: 11
CDR3: ASSYDRQGGAF

J: TRBJ1-1
V: TRBV5-1
length: 11
CDR3: ASKQDTNTEAF

J: TRBJ1-5
V: TRBV19
length: 12
CDR3: ASRGGDSNQPQH

J: TRBJ1-5
V: TRBV7-6
length: 12
CDR3: ASSLGGIGQPQH

J: TRBJ2-3
V: TRBV9
length: 12
CDR3: ASSVVVAGDTQY

J: TRBJ2-1
V: TRBV14
length: 13
CDR3: ASSQGTGSRGEQF

J: TRBJ1-1
V: TRBV5-5
length: 12
CDR3: ARITYSGGTEAF

J: TRBJ2-2
V: TRBV6-5
length: 13
CDR3: ASSSGLLNTGELF

J: TRBJ2-3
V: TRBV4-2
length: 15
CDR3: ASSQGQGTSGTDTQY

J: TRBJ2-5
V: TRBV2
length: 13
CDR3: ASREGQGSVETQY

J: TRBJ2-3
V: TRBV7-9
length: 14
CDR3: ASSLKLAGGADTQY

J: TRBJ1-5
V: TRBV5-1
length: 16
CDR3: ASRRSPDSGGGGQPQH

J: TRBJ2-4
V: TRBV7-2
length: 15
CDR3: ASSLVLGTLAKNIQY

J: TRBJ2-4
V: TRBV2
length: 12
CDR3: ASSLTGLKNIQY

J: TRBJ1-4
V: TRBV5-1
length: 12
CDR3: ASSRGQEGEKLF

J: TRBJ2-5
V: TRBV20-1
length: 8
CDR3: GAGQETQY

J: TRBJ2-1
V: TRBV30
length: 14
CDR3: AWSVFGTIFFDEQF

J: TRBJ1-3
V: TRBV7-9
length: 10
CDR3: ASSFSGNTIY

J: TRBJ1-1
V: TRBV5-1
length: 12
CDR3: ASSLKSAETEAF

J: TRBJ1-1
V: TRBV2
length: 12
CDR3: ASRDYEQGTEAF

J: TRBJ2-1
V: TRBV9
length: 14
CDR3: ASSVGTGETYNEQF

J: TRBJ1-2
V: TRBV7-9
length: 13
CDR3: ASSLGQGINYGYT

J: TRBJ1-2
V: TRBV29-1
length: 11
CDR3: SVRTDSSYGYT

J: TRBJ1-3
V: TRBV14
length: 16
CDR3: ASSQDLGQGMSGNTIY

J: .
V: TRBV6-6
length: 10
CDR3: ASTAGTSEQY

J: TRBJ2-7
V: TRBV7-3
length: 13
CDR3: ASSPGAGGPYEQY

J: TRBJ1-1
V: TRBV6-6
length: 12
CDR3: ASSYSLLQRQAF

J: TRBJ1-1
V: TRBV11-3
length: 11
CDR3: ASSLDFQGKAF

J: TRBJ2-1
V: TRBV7-3
length: 13
CDR3: ASSQSTGQYNEQF

J: TRBJ2-2
V: TRBV29-1
length: 9
CDR3: SVYRGGELF

J: TRBJ1-1
V: TRBV7-9
length: 14
CDR3: ASIRQGGTLDTEAF

J: TRBJ2-7
V: TRBV11-2
length: 11
CDR3: ASSQDRAYEQY

J: TRBJ2-2
V: TRBV29-1
length: 13
CDR3: SAPGSGLNTGELL

J: TRBJ1-1
V: TRBV6-5
length: 11
CDR3: ASSYQGRTEAF

J: TRBJ2-1
V: TRBV7-3
length: 13
CDR3: ASSTRTSSYNEQF

J: TRBJ2-1
V: TRBV28
length: 13
CDR3: ASSLNPSAFNEQF

J: TRBJ1-4
V: TRBV29-1
length: 12
CDR3: SVAPTGFNEKLF